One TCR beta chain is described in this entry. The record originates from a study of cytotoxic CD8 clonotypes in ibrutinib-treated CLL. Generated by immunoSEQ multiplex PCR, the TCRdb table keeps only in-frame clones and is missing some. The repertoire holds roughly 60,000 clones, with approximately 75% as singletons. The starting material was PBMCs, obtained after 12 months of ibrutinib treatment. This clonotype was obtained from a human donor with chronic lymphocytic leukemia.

The DNA of the CDR3 is TGTGCCAGCACGAGTCAGGGGGCGGCTGGAAACACCATATATTTT. It codes for CASTSQGAAGNTIYF. This chain connects TRBV28 to TRBJ1-3; TRBD1 matches at 8 bases. Germline V gives CDR1 MDHEN, CDR2 SYDVKM. The CDR3 covers 15 residues. V lost 7 bases to trimming and J lost 2 bases; unmatched junction nucleotides: 7.